This TCR beta chain was identified in a study of cytomegalovirus exposure and HLA in healthy donors. Study conclusions and caveats: Most of the CMV-associated TCR beta chains (in a later analysis) appeared to be HLA-restricted.

As concerns this clone: What it recognizes is unknown.

The PCR was carried out with 60 Vbeta primers and 13 Jbeta primers. The table came from immunoSEQ multiplex PCR; TCRdb's copy has only in-frame clones and leaves some out. The repertoire holds some 140,000 clones, with roughly 70% as singletons. The ends were cut back, 0 bases at V and 5 bases at J, with 11 bases in the middle. The germline V gene encodes CDR1 MNHNS and CDR2 SASEGT. This CDR3 has 14 amino acids. The TCR comes from a man aged 35-49 years in good health and CMV-seronegative. Sequencing used PBMCs. V and J are TRBV6-1 and TRBJ2-7; D might be TRBD1 (6 bases). This chain's CDR3 is CASSEANRAHEQYF. The CDR3 nucleotides are TGTGCCAGCAGTGAAGCGAACAGGGCCCACGAGCAGTACTTC.